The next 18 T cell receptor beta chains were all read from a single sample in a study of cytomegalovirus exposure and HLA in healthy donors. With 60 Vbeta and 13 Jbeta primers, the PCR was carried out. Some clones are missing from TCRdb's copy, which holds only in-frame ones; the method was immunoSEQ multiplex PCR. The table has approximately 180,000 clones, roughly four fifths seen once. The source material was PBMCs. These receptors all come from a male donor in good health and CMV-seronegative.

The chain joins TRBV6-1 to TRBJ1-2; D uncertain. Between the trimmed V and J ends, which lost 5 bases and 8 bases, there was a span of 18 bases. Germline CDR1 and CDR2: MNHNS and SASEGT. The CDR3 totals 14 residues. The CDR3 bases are TGTGCCAGCAGTCTGATAGACAATTTCGGCGGCTACACCTTC. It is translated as CASSLIDNFGGYTF.

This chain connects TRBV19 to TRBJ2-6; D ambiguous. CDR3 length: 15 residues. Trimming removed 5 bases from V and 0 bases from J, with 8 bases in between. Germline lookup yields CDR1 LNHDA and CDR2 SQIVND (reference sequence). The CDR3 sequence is CASSGTGSGANVLTF. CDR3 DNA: TGTGCCAGTAGTGGCACGGGCTCTGGGGCCAACGTCCTGACTTTC.

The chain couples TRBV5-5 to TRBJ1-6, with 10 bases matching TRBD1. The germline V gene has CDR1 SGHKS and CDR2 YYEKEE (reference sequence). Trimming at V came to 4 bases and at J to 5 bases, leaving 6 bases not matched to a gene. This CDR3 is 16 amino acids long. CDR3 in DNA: TGTGCCAGCAGCCTTGGACAGGGGGTTAATAATTCACCCCTCCACTTT. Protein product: CASSLGQGVNNSPLHF.

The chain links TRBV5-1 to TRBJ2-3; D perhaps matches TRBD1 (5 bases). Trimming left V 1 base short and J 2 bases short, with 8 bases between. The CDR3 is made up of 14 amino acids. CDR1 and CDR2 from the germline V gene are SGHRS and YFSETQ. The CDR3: CASSLTGITDTQYF. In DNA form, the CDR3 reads TGCGCCAGCAGCTTGACAGGTATCACAGATACGCAGTATTTT.

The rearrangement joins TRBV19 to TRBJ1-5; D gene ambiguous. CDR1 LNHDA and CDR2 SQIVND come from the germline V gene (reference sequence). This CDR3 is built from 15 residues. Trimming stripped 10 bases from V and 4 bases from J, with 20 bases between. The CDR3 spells CATSQPRGWNQPQHF. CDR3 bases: TGTGCCACCTCACAACCCCGGGGATGGAATCAGCCCCAGCATTTT.

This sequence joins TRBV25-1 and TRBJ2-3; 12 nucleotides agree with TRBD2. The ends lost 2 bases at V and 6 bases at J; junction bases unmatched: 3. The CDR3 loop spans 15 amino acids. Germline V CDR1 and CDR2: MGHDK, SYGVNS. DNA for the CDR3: TGTGCCAGCAGTGAAGGACTAGCGGGACGGGATACGCAGTATTTT. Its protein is CASSEGLAGRDTQYF.

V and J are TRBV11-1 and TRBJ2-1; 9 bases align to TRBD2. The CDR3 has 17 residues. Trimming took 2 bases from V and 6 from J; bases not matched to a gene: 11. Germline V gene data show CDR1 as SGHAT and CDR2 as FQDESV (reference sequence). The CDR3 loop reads CASSLKGLAGRGNEQFF. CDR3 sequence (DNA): TGTGCCAGCAGCTTAAAGGGACTAGCCGGGAGGGGCAATGAGCAGTTCTTC.

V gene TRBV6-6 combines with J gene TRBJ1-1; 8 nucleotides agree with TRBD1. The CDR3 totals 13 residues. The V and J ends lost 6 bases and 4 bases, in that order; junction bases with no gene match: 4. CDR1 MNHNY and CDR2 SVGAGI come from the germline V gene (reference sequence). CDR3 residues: CASSPTGGTEAFF. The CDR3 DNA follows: TGTGCCAGCAGCCCCACAGGGGGCACTGAAGCTTTCTTT.

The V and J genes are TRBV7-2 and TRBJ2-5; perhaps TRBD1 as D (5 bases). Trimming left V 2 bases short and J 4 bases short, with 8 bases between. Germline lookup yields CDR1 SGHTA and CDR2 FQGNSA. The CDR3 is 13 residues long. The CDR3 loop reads CASSLYQGETQYF. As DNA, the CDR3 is TGTGCCAGCAGCTTATATCAGGGAGAGACCCAGTACTTC.

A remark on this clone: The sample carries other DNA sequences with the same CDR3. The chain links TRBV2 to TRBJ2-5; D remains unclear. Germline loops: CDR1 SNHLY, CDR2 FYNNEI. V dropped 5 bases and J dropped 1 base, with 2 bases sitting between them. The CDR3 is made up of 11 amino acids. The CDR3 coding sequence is TGTGCCAGCAGTCTCCAAGAGACCCAGTACTTC. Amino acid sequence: CASSLQETQYF. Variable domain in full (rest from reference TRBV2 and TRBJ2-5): EPEVTQTPSHQVTQMGQEVILRCVPISNHLYFYWYRQILGQKVEFLVSFYNNEISEKSEIFDDQFSVERPDGSNFTLKIRSTKLEDSAMYFCASSLQETQYFGPGTRLLVL.

CDR3 amino acids: CASSYSQGHEQYF. CDR3 nucleotides: TGTGCCAGCAGCTATTCCCAGGGCCACGAGCAGTACTTC. The V call is TRBV11-2, the J call TRBJ2-7; TRBD1 might be the D (5 bases). V lost 4 bases and J 5 bases, leaving 12 bases between the germline ends. The CDR3 has 13 residues. Germline CDR1 SGHAT, CDR2 FQNNGV. Full variable domain (rest looked up from reference TRBV11-2 and TRBJ2-7): EAGVAQSPRYKIIEKRQSVAFWCNPISGHATLYWYQQILGQGPKLLIQFQNNGVVDDSQLPKDRFSAERLKGVDSTLKIQPAKLEDSAVYLCASSYSQGHEQYFGPGTRLTVT.

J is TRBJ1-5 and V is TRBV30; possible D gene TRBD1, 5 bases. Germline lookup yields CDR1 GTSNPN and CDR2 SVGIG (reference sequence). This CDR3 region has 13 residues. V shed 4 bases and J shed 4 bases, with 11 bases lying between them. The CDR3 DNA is TGTGCCTGGACTCCCAGGGTTAATCAGCCCCAGCATTTT. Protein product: CAWTPRVNQPQHF. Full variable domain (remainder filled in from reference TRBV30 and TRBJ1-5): SQTIHQWPATLVQPVGSPLSLECTVEGTSNPNLYWYRQAAGRGLQLLFYSVGIGQISSEVPQNLSASRPQDRQFILSSKKLLLSDSGFYLCAWTPRVNQPQHFGDGTRLSIL.

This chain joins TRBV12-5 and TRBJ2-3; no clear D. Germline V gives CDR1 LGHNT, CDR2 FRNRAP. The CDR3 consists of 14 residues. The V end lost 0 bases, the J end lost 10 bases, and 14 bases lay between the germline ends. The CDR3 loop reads CASGLVQKQPAQYF. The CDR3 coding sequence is TGTGCTAGTGGTTTGGTGCAAAAACAACCTGCGCAGTATTTT. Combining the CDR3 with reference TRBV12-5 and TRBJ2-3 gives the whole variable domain DARVTQTPRHKVTEMGQEVTMRCQPILGHNTVFWYRQTMMQGLELLAYFRNRAPLDDSGMPKDRFSAEMPDATLATLKIQPSEPRDSAVYFCASGLVQKQPAQYFGPGTRLTVL.

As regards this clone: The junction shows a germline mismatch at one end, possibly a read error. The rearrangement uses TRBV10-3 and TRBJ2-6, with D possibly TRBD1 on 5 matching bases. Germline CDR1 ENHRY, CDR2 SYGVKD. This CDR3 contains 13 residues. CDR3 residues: CAITSTGANVPTF. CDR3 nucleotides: TGTGCCATCACCAGCACTGGGGCCAACGTCCCGACTTTC.

CDR3 loop: CASSLGDLANYGYTF. In DNA form, the CDR3 reads TGTGCCAGCAGTTTGGGGGACTTAGCTAACTATGGCTACACCTTC. The rearrangement links TRBV28 to TRBJ1-2; TRBD1 might be the D (5 bases). CDR3 length: 15 residues. V was cut by 3 bases and J by 0 bases, with 11 bases left in between. Germline CDR1 and CDR2: MDHEN and SYDVKM.

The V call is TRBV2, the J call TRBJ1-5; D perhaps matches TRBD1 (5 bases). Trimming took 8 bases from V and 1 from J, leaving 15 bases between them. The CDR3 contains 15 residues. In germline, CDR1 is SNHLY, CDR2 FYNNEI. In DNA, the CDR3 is TGTGCCAGCGGGGCTGACAGCGGGAGCAATCAGCCCCAGCATTTT. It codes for CASGADSGSNQPQHF.

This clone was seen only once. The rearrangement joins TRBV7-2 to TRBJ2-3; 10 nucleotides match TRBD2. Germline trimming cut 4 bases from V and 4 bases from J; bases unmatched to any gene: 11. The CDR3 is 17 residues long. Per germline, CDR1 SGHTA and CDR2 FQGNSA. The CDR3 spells CASSYGPSGSSADTQYF. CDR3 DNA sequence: TGTGCCAGCAGCTACGGACCTAGCGGGAGTTCTGCAGATACGCAGTATTTT.

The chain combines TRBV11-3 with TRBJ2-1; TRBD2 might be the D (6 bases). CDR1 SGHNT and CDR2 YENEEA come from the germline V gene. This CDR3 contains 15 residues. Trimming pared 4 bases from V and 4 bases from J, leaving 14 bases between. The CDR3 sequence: CASSSSGLKYNEQFF. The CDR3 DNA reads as TGTGCCAGCAGCTCGTCGGGACTCAAATACAATGAGCAGTTCTTC.